Sequencing of this TCR beta chain was carried out in a study of blood T cell repertoires in COVID-19. Across the whole study: Material from acute and convalescent COVID-19 was sourced from the United States, Italy and Spain. From T cells, B-cell-depleted T cells, or PBMCs came the material, which was cDNA or gDNA.

In the original analysis: By means of reference gene primer amplification, nucleated cell counts were estimated. The data were produced by immunoSEQ multiplex PCR, yet TCRdb's version contains in-frame clones alone and is incomplete. V, J and clone size are those of that table, while D and trimming were read from the DNA. The sample shows about 94,000 clones, roughly 70% of them seen only once. Seattle patients were enrolled during active infection and followed longitudinally. V gave up 6 bases and J gave up 6 bases; unmatched junction bases: 3. CDR3 length: 11 amino acids. Germline V lookup: CDR1 DFQATT, CDR2 SNEGSKA (reference sequence).

The sample taken for sequencing was peripheral blood. This chain joins TRBV20-1 and TRBJ2-7, with 9 bases lining up with TRBD2. This clonotype originated in a man aged 70-80 years with COVID-19, enrolled during active disease. CDR3 sequence reads: CSAAGGAEQYF. The CDR3 DNA reads as TGCAGTGCGGCGGGGGGGGCCGAGCAGTACTTC.